This TCR beta chain was retrieved from a study of cytomegalovirus exposure and HLA in healthy donors. Study findings and constraints: Relative to the approximately 700-donor mean, N-insertions were reportedly fewer in an Asian-associated ancestry cluster in a later analysis. For most subjects, TCR beta sequences were reported to predict HLA-A and HLA-B alleles with accuracy. Available immune exposure information was restricted to CMV serostatus only.

The PCR used 60 Vbeta and 13 Jbeta primers. This table comes from immunoSEQ multiplex PCR, and its TCRdb copy is limited to in-frame clones, with some not included. The table lists around 120,000 clones, about three quarters of them singletons. Note on this clone: Its target is unknown.

Germline V gives CDR1 SGHTA, CDR2 FQGNSA. There are 14 residues in the CDR3. V lost 2 bases, J lost 6 bases, and 10 bases lay in between. The sequencing input was PBMCs. The chain employs TRBV7-2 and TRBJ2-2; D may be TRBD1 (6 bases). The source of this sequence is a woman aged 55-70 years in good health and CMV-seropositive. The CDR3 loop is CASSLNTGPGELFF. The CDR3 nucleotides are TGTGCCAGCAGCTTAAATACAGGGCCCGGGGAGCTGTTTTTT.